This record concerns one T cell receptor beta chain sequence. Its target is unknown. Looked up from germline, CDR1 is DFQATT and CDR2 is SNEGSKA (reference sequence). Trimming cost V 3 bases and J 9 bases, with 6 bases left between them. The CDR3 consists of 10 residues. The sample belongs to a study of T cell responses to AZD1222 COVID-19 vaccine. The study, taken as a whole, reports: Baseline testing showed seropositivity in only 5 or 6 AZD1222 recipients.

Clones were sequenced by immunoSEQ multiplex PCR, and TCRdb holds only the in-frame ones, with some missing. Here the sample spans 250,000 to 300,000 clones, about 94% being singletons. The sample consisted of peripheral blood, taken 28 days after the second AZD1222 dose. V gene TRBV20-1 combines with J gene TRBJ1-5, with D unclear. This TCR derives from an adult who received the AZD1222 COVID-19 vaccine. DNA of the CDR3: TGCAGTGCTAGTCTCGCGCCCCAGCATTTT. This translates into CSASLAPQHF.